This section outlines one T cell receptor (beta chain) sequence together with its context. This sample is part of a study of blood T cell repertoires in COVID-19. Sequenced by immunoSEQ multiplex PCR; TCRdb stores in-frame clones only, minus some. The table includes a few hundred thousand clones, approximately 87% detected once. This CDR3 is 14 amino acids long. V shed 4 bases and J 4 bases; nucleotides not matched to a gene: 6. From germline, CDR1 is SGHRS and CDR2 YFSETQ. Sample: peripheral blood. The chain links TRBV5-1 to TRBJ2-5; 8 bases are a match to TRBD1. The receptor comes from a man in his 60s who had recovered from COVID-19. CDR3 in DNA: TGCGCCAGCAGCACTAGGACAGGGAGAGAGACCCAGTACTTC. Its translation: CASSTRTGRETQYF.